These 17 T cell receptor beta chains were all obtained from the same sample, sequenced in a study of CD4 T cells in relation to SARS-CoV-2 and coronaviruses. The unexposed donors gave CD4+ T cells in about 2011-2018, prior to COVID-19. CD4+ T cells were isolated from the cells after more than 8 days of culture. Only in-frame clones appear in the TCRdb table, and some are missing; sequencing was by immunoSEQ multiplex PCR. Here the sample spans 15,000 to 20,000 clones, 70% to 90% being singletons. The antigens for these receptors are not known. Sequencing was carried out using CD4+ T cells from PBMCs, cultured in vitro. The receptors were gathered from a human donor in good health.

This sequence joins TRBV7-2 and TRBJ2-1; D is unclear. The CDR3 totals 15 residues. Germline assignment: CDR1 SGHTA and CDR2 FQGNSA. Trimming cost V 3 bases and J 0 bases, with 9 bases left between them. The CDR3: CASSLMPSSYNEQFF. The CDR3 DNA is TGTGCCAGCAGCTTGATGCCGAGCTCCTACAATGAGCAGTTCTTC. Together with reference TRBV7-2 and TRBJ2-1, the CDR3 gives the full variable domain: GAGVSQSPSNKVTEKGKDVELRCDPISGHTALYWYRQSLGQGLEFLIYFQGNSAPDKSGLPSDRFSAERTGGSVSTLTIQRTQQEDSAVYLCASSLMPSSYNEQFFGPGTRLTVL.

The chain combines TRBV11-1 with TRBJ2-3, with 8 bases matching TRBD1. Per germline, CDR1 SGHAT and CDR2 FQDESV (reference sequence). With 5 bases clipped from V and 6 bases from J, the junction kept 4 bases outside the gene matches. This CDR3 has 13 amino acids. The CDR3 spells CASSVDREDTQYF. CDR3 sequence (DNA): TGTGCCAGCAGCGTGGACAGGGAGGATACGCAGTATTTT. Based on the CDR3 plus reference TRBV11-1 and TRBJ2-3, the full variable domain is EAEVAQSPRYKITEKSQAVAFWCDPISGHATLYWYRQILGQGPELLVQFQDESVVDDSQLPKDRFSAERLKGVDSTLKIQPAELGDSAMYLCASSVDREDTQYFGPGTRLTVL.

The rearrangement uses TRBV7-9 and TRBJ1-4; D is unresolved. The CDR3 has 14 amino acids. Germline CDR1 reads SEHNR; CDR2 reads FQNEAQ (reference sequence). With 5 bases removed from V and 8 bases from J, the gap between germline ends came to 15 bases. The CDR3 DNA reads TGTGCCAGCAGCCCCCCCCGGGGAGGAGAAAAACTGTTTTTT. Amino acids: CASSPPRGGEKLFF.

The chain links TRBV7-2 to TRBJ1-2, with 12 nucleotides matching TRBD1. V was pared by 5 bases and J by 7 bases, with 8 bases of the junction left unmatched. The CDR3 length is 15 residues. CDR1 is SGHTA, CDR2 FQGNSA, per germline. The CDR3 nucleotides read TGTGCCAGCAGCATACCGGGACAGGGGGCTTTTGGCTACACCTTC. Encoded protein: CASSIPGQGAFGYTF.

The CDR3 region has the DNA TGTGCCAGCAGCTCCCCCATGAGGGAGTCCGGGGCCAACGTCCTGACTTTC. Translation gives CASSSPMRESGANVLTF. The chain carries TRBV11-2 and TRBJ2-6; D is perhaps TRBD2 (5 bases). Germline V lookup: CDR1 SGHAT, CDR2 FQNNGV. The length of the CDR3 is 17 residues. The V end lost 4 bases, the J end lost 4 bases, and 17 bases lay between the germline ends.

This clone has more than one count but fewer than ten. The J gene is TRBJ1-3, the V gene TRBV4-1; D is unclear. CDR1 is MGHRA and CDR2 is YSYEKL in the germline V gene. V was pared by 6 bases and J by 6 bases, with 9 bases between. The CDR3 sequence is 12 residues long. CDR3 sequence: CASSPGQNTIYF. The CDR3 DNA reads TGCGCCAGCAGTCCCGGGCAAAACACCATATATTTT.

The chain recombines TRBV19 with TRBJ1-5; D gene unclear. In germline, CDR1 is LNHDA, CDR2 SQIVND (reference sequence). This CDR3 has 16 amino acids. V dropped 6 bases and J dropped 6 bases, with 21 bases sitting between them. CDR3 sequence: CASSRIDGGLGQPQHF. The CDR3 bases are TGTGCCAGTAGCCGAATTGACGGCGGATTGGGTCAGCCCCAGCATTTT.

This clone was counted a few times. The chain recombines TRBV19 with TRBJ1-4; D perhaps matches TRBD1 (5 bases). Looked up from germline, CDR1 is LNHDA and CDR2 is SQIVND (reference sequence). The CDR3 is made up of 13 amino acids. V lost 6 bases and J 5 bases, leaving 10 bases between the germline ends. CDR3 loop: CASRNEGNEKLFF. The CDR3 DNA is TGTGCCAGTAGAAATGAGGGGAATGAAAAACTGTTTTTT.

The gene calls are TRBV2 and TRBJ2-1, with D unresolved. The CDR3 contains 10 residues. Trimming took 4 bases from V and 9 from J, leaving 4 bases between them. From germline, CDR1 is SNHLY and CDR2 FYNNEI. The CDR3 DNA reads TGTGCCAGCAGTGCAGCTGAGCAGTTCTTC. It is translated as CASSAAEQFF.

The rearrangement joins TRBV5-7 to TRBJ2-5; 11 nucleotides agree with TRBD2. TRBV5-7 is treated as an ORF (open reading frame) with a function not yet certain. This CDR3 is built from 18 residues. J lost 5 bases, V lost 4 bases, and 16 bases had no gene match. The CDR3 bases are TGTGCCAGCAGCAAGGCGCGGGCTAGCGGGAGGTATCGGGAGACCCAGTACTTC. Its protein product is CASSKARASGRYRETQYF.

The chain employs TRBV6-2 or TRBV6-3 and TRBJ1-6; a weak D match, TRBD1 (5 bases). Germline V gene data show CDR1 as MNHEY and CDR2 as SVGEGT. This CDR3 region has 13 residues. The ends were cut back, 5 bases at V and 14 bases at J, with 16 bases in the middle. CDR3 in DNA: TGTGCCAGCAGTGGGGACGTATTCGGGTCCCTCCACTTT. Protein: CASSGDVFGSLHF.

The chain is built from TRBV2 and TRBJ1-2, with 8 nucleotides matching TRBD1. The length of the CDR3 is 14 residues. The V gene's germline CDR1 is SNHLY and CDR2 FYNNEI. The CDR3 here is CARPPGQGGYGYTF. The CDR3 DNA is TGTGCACGACCACCTGGACAGGGAGGCTATGGCTACACCTTC.

The chain links TRBV2 to TRBJ1-2; possibly TRBD1 for D (6 bases). Germline CDR1 is SNHLY and CDR2 is FYNNEI. Trimming took off 6 bases at V and 1 base at J, with 9 bases between the two ends. The CDR3 sequence is 13 residues long. The CDR3 DNA sequence: TGTGCCAGCAGGCCCAGGGGTAACTATGGCTACACCTTC. Encoded protein: CASRPRGNYGYTF.

The CDR3 nucleotides read TGTGCCAGCAGCTTGTACGGGTATGGGGCCAACGTCCTGACTTTC. This translates into CASSLYGYGANVLTF. V and J are TRBV5-8 and TRBJ2-6; D gene ambiguous. From germline, CDR1 is SGHTS and CDR2 YDEGEE. V dropped 1 base and J dropped 3 bases, with 8 bases sitting between them. The CDR3 is 15 amino acids.

The table lists this clone with a count of one. This chain connects TRBV7-4 to TRBJ1-4; possibly TRBD1 for D (6 bases). V was cut by 0 bases and J by 0 bases, with 23 bases left in between. Per germline, CDR1 SGHVT and CDR2 SQSDAQ. This CDR3 region has 21 residues. The CDR3, as DNA: TGTGCCAGCAGCTTAGCCCCCCCCCGGGACACAGAGCATGCAACTAATGAAAAACTGTTTTTT. Its translation is CASSLAPPRDTEHATNEKLFF.

The genes are TRBV12-3 or TRBV12-4 and TRBJ1-4; D perhaps matches TRBD1 (5 bases). V was pared by 11 bases and J by 5 bases, with 15 bases between. The CDR3 is made up of 13 amino acids. CDR3 amino acids: CASLRGGNEKLFF. The CDR3 DNA reads as TGTGCCTCCCTCCGGGGCGGGAATGAAAAACTGTTTTTT.

The chain employs TRBV7-2 and TRBJ1-4, with D hard to call. V lost 0 bases and J 4 bases, leaving 6 bases between the germline ends. Per the germline V gene, CDR1 is SGHTA and CDR2 is FQGNSA. CDR3 length: 14 residues. CDR3 DNA: TGTGCCAGCAGCTTAGCGGGGATTAATGAAAAACTGTTTTTT. Translating it yields CASSLAGINEKLFF.